This T cell receptor beta chain came from a study of CD39 and CD103 CD8 tumor-infiltrating T cells (dated by TCRdb to 2016 to 2018). Regarding the research as a whole: An HPV-positive HNSCC, an HPV-negative HNSCC, an ovarian cancer and a melanoma patient were represented in the repertoire comparisons shown. Deep sequencing of TCRbeta CDR3 was used to compare the repertoires of CD8 TIL subsets, defined by CD103 and CD39, against those of peripheral memory CD8 T cells.

No therapy was being received by patients at the time of sample collection, although prior treatments had ranged from chemotherapy, radiotherapy, surgery and immunotherapy to none. After thawing, cells were enriched for T lymphocytes using a negative-selection kit, and EpCAM beads were added for tumor-infiltrating lymphocytes. Memory CD8 T cells were sorted as CD8+CD4-CD45RA- cells regardless of CCR7 expression. Before analysis, peripheral blood mononuclear cells were isolated on a Ficoll-Paque PLUS gradient and cryopreserved. Populations were sorted on a FACSAria II to 97% to 99% purity, and cell pellets were frozen without culture for TCR sequencing. With respect to this clone: Its cognate antigen has yet to be identified. No base-level quality is on record; no much larger clone is a single base apart.

Genomic DNA was extracted with the DNeasy Blood and Tissue Kit from approximately 10,000 to 100,000 sorted cells per subset. TCRbeta V-J or V-D-J regions were sequenced and mapped by the immunoSEQ service, with coverage above 10x per sample. The paper's processing steps were these. Analysis was limited to productive rearrangements exported from the immunoSEQ Analyzer platform, and clonality was evaluated on the 500 most abundant clones. The Morisita-Horn similarity index and the Jaccard index were used to quantify the overlap in repertoires between populations. In about six cancer patients, Morisita-Horn similarity was measured between the TCR repertoires of CD8 T-cell subsets. TCRdb took this table from immuneACCESS and kept in-frame rearrangements with V and J called. Such tables lack part of the clones; where checked against another copy, unresolved V genes explain under half of the gap, and the rest is unexplained. Clone size and V and J calls were adopted from that table, with D and trimming inferred from the DNA. The sample table holds approximately 4,200 clones, of which 65% to 85% were seen once. The ten largest clonotypes hold 12% of the sample.

Overall results and qualifications from the work: DP TIL clonotypes were rarely detected in blood or uninvolved lymph node, whereas DN TIL clonotypes were found to largely overlap with peripheral memory CD8 repertoires. DP CD8 TILs appeared to be more oligoclonal than DN and SP CD8 TILs and blood memory CD8 T cells, with about 56-90% covered by the top 30 clonotypes.

There are 14 amino acids in the CDR3, from cysteine to phenylalanine inclusive. Only the CDR3 DNA is retained, 42 bases long and in frame from the first base. The junction shows trimming of 4 bases on V and 5 bases on J, and the gene matches do not reach 8 bases of it. Taken from the germline V gene, the CDR1 and CDR2 loops are SGHDT and YYEEEE. Sequencing was carried out using CD8+ T cells sorted from blood. The intended sense of this specimen's cell subset or site label: total memory CD8 T cells (CD45RA-CCR7+/-) from blood or uninvolved lymph node. The TCR originated in a human donor with head and neck squamous cell carcinoma. The sequence joins TRBV5-6 to TRBJ1-1, with TRBD1 matching 7 junction bases. The CDR3 reads CASSTETGLTEAFF. The DNA reads TGTGCCAGCAGCACGGAGACAGGGCTTACTGAAGCTTTCTTT.